Below are 18 T cell receptor beta chains sequenced from a single sample in a study of T cell clones after liver transplantation. Libraries were prepared by immunoSEQ multiplex PCR; TCRdb keeps only in-frame clonotypes and omits some of them. In the table there are about 51,000 clones, 80% to 90% of which are singletons. The input for sequencing was CD8+ T cells from blood, taken 12 months after liver transplant. The source of these receptors is a human patient who received a liver transplant. Some of these T cells may belong to the graft donor.

V and J are TRBV9 and TRBJ2-1; no reliable D call. The germline V gene has CDR1 SGDLS and CDR2 YYNGEE. V lost 0 bases and J lost 8, with 15 bases in between. This CDR3 has 15 residues. This chain's CDR3 is CASSVAGSNWDEQFF. The CDR3 nucleotides are TGTGCCAGCAGCGTAGCCGGCAGTAATTGGGATGAGCAGTTCTTC. Full variable domain (remainder filled in from reference TRBV9 and TRBJ2-1): DSGVTQTPKHLITATGQRVTLRCSPRSGDLSVYWYQQSLDQGLQFLIQYYNGEERAKGNILERFSAQQFPDLHSELNLSSLELGDSALYFCASSVAGSNWDEQFFGPGTRLTVL.

The chain has TRBV28 and TRBJ2-5, with D possibly TRBD2 on 6 matching bases. The germline gives CDR1 MDHEN, CDR2 SYDVKM. The CDR3 loop spans 15 amino acids. V shed 5 bases and J shed 0 bases, with 13 bases lying between them. The CDR3 DNA follows: TGTGCCAGCAGTCCTTTAGCGGAGTACCAAGAGACCCAGTACTTC. Protein: CASSPLAEYQETQYF.

The chain joins TRBV4-3 to TRBJ1-1; D is possibly TRBD1 (5 bases). The CDR3 contains 17 residues. The ends were cut back, 0 bases at V and 0 bases at J, with 14 bases in the middle. The germline gives CDR1 LGHNA, CDR2 YSLEER. DNA for the CDR3: TGCGCCAGCAGCCAAGATGCAGGGCCTGCCATGAACACTGAAGCTTTCTTT. Translation gives CASSQDAGPAMNTEAFF.

V usage is TRBV4-3 and J usage is TRBJ2-2, with D unclear. This CDR3 has 17 residues. Per the germline V gene, CDR1 is LGHNA and CDR2 is YSLEER. The V gene lost 0 bases and the J gene lost 4 bases, with 15 bases spanning the gap. CDR3 in DNA: TGCGCCAGCAGCCAAGAATTCGAACCGGTCCCCACCGGGGAGCTGTTTTTT. This codes for CASSQEFEPVPTGELFF.

This clone was observed a few times. V gene TRBV9 combines with J gene TRBJ2-3; D might be TRBD1 or TRBD2, each matching 5 bases. Trimming shortened V by 0 bases and J by 4 bases, and 12 bases separated the two germline ends. Germline values: CDR1 SGDLS, CDR2 YYNGEE. CDR3 length: 15 residues. The DNA of the CDR3 is TGTGCCAGCAGCGTAGGGGCCGGGGCGCCAGATACGCAGTATTTT. It codes for CASSVGAGAPDTQYF.

V usage is TRBV11-2 and J usage is TRBJ2-3, with D hard to call. With 0 bases removed from V and 2 bases from J, the gap between germline ends came to 3 bases. The CDR3 has 13 amino acids. Germline loops: CDR1 SGHAT, CDR2 FQNNGV. The CDR3 loop is CASSLDPTDTQYF. CDR3 nucleotides: TGTGCCAGCAGCTTAGATCCCACAGATACGCAGTATTTT.

For the CDR3, the DNA is TGTGCCAGCAGTTCAGGGGCAGAGACCCAGTACTTC. Amino acid sequence: CASSSGAETQYF. The V call is TRBV6-5, the J call TRBJ2-5; D perhaps matches TRBD1 (6 bases). Trimming shortened V by 4 bases and J by 4 bases, and 7 bases separated the two germline ends. CDR1 is MNHEY and CDR2 is SVGAGI in the germline V gene. This CDR3 has 12 amino acids.

This clone was seen just once. This chain uses TRBV12-5 with TRBJ2-6; the match to TRBD1 covers 9 bases. Germline CDR1 LGHNT, CDR2 FRNRAP. J lost 0 bases, V lost 3 bases, and 12 bases had no gene match. There are 20 residues in the CDR3. CDR3: CASGFSSGGQGFSGANVLTF. As DNA, the CDR3 is TGTGCTAGTGGTTTCTCCTCCGGCGGACAGGGGTTCTCTGGGGCCAACGTCCTGACTTTC.

This chain uses TRBV29-1 with TRBJ2-5; TRBD2 agrees at 8 bases. The CDR3 is 14 amino acids. Germline assignment: CDR1 SQVTM and CDR2 ANQGSEA. The trim removed 5 bases at V and 4 bases at J, leaving 9 bases unmatched. The CDR3, as DNA: TGCAGCGTTCGAAGCGGGAGCACTCGAGAGACCCAGTACTTC. Translated: CSVRSGSTRETQYF.

This clone was seen more than once but under ten times. V usage is TRBV5-6 and J usage is TRBJ1-3; D perhaps matches TRBD1 (5 bases). The germline V gene has CDR1 SGHDT and CDR2 YYEEEE. The CDR3 consists of 16 residues. V was pared by 2 bases and J by 4 bases, with 16 bases between. CDR3 protein: CASSFVGTEGGNTIYF. The CDR3 DNA reads as TGTGCCAGCAGCTTTGTCGGGACGGAGGGGGGAAACACCATATATTTT.

This chain connects TRBV7-9 to TRBJ1-5; D gene ambiguous. V lost 1 base and J 7 bases, leaving 5 bases between the germline ends. The germline V gene has CDR1 SEHNR and CDR2 FQNEAQ (reference sequence). The CDR3 sequence is 12 residues long. CDR3 nucleotide sequence: TGTGCCAGCAGCTTAGGCGGACAGCCCCAGCATTTT. Its protein product is CASSLGGQPQHF.

The chain joins TRBV4-3 to TRBJ2-5; tentative D call: TRBD2 (7 bases). The CDR3 runs to 15 residues. V lost 0 bases and J 1 base, leaving 9 bases between the germline ends. In germline, CDR1 is LGHNA, CDR2 YSLEER. The CDR3 reads CASSQERGLQETQYF. DNA of the CDR3: TGCGCCAGCAGCCAAGAGCGGGGGCTCCAAGAGACCCAGTACTTC.

This clone was seen more than once but under ten times. This chain connects TRBV5-1 to TRBJ2-1; D is possibly TRBD1 or TRBD2 (6 bases each). Germline CDR1 SGHRS, CDR2 YFSETQ. This CDR3 is 14 amino acids long. V was cut by 6 bases and J by 6 bases, with 16 bases left in between. CDR3: CASTDGGWANEQFF. The CDR3 DNA is TGCGCCAGCACAGACGGGGGCTGGGCCAATGAGCAGTTCTTC.

The chain couples TRBV11-2 to TRBJ2-7; D is unclear. V lost 5 bases and J lost 4, with 12 bases in between. Germline CDR1 SGHAT, CDR2 FQNNGV. CDR3 length equals 13 residues. The DNA of the CDR3 is TGTGCCAGCAGCCAAGGAAGCCGTTACGAGCAGTACTTC. Translation: CASSQGSRYEQYF.

The rearrangement joins TRBV28 to TRBJ1-5; D not resolved. CDR1 and CDR2 from the germline V gene are MDHEN and SYDVKM. This CDR3 has 13 amino acids. The ends were cut back, 5 bases at V and 5 bases at J, with 10 bases in the middle. In nucleotides, the CDR3 is TGTGCCAGCAGTGTAGGATCCTATCAGCCCCAGCATTTT. Translated, it gives CASSVGSYQPQHF.

The rearrangement links TRBV19 to TRBJ2-7; D may be TRBD1 (6 bases). Trimming took off 1 base at V and 5 bases at J, with 15 bases between the two ends. From germline, CDR1 is LNHDA and CDR2 SQIVND (reference sequence). The CDR3 has 15 amino acids. The CDR3 protein is CASSIGTGLRDEQYF. The CDR3, as DNA: TGTGCCAGTAGTATAGGTACAGGGCTTCGGGACGAGCAGTACTTC. Variable domain in full (rest from reference TRBV19 and TRBJ2-7): DGGITQSPKYLFRKEGQNVTLSCEQNLNHDAMYWYRQDPGQGLRLIYYSQIVNDFQKGDIAEGYSVSREKKESFPLTVTSAQKNPTAFYLCASSIGTGLRDEQYFGPGTRLTVT.

J is TRBJ2-2 and V is TRBV29-1; D gene unclear. V lost 6 bases and J lost 1, with 9 bases in between. This CDR3 spans 13 amino acids. CDR1 is SQVTM, CDR2 ANQGSEA, per germline. The CDR3, as DNA: TGCAGCGTAAGACCAGAGAACACCGGGGAGCTGTTTTTT. Encoded protein: CSVRPENTGELFF.

The genes are TRBV19 and TRBJ2-1; 11 bases are a match to TRBD2. Looked up from germline, CDR1 is LNHDA and CDR2 is SQIVND (reference sequence). Trimming removed 2 bases from V and 9 bases from J; junction bases left unmatched: 6. The CDR3 is 15 residues long. CDR3 loop: CASSILAGGRGEQFF. Here the CDR3 DNA reads TGTGCCAGTAGTATACTAGCGGGAGGCCGTGGTGAGCAGTTCTTC.